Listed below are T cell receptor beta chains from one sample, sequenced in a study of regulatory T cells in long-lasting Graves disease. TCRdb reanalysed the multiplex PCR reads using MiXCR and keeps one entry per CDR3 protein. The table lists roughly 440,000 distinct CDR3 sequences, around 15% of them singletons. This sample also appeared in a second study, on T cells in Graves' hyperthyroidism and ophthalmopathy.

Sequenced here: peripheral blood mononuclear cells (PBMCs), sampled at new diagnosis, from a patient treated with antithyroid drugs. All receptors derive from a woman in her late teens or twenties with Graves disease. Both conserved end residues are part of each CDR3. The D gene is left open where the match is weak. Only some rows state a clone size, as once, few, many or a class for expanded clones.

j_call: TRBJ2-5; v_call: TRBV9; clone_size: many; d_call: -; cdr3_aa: CASSVYPTGETQYF; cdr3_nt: TGTGCCAGCAGCGTATACCCTACCGGGGAGACCCAGTACTTC
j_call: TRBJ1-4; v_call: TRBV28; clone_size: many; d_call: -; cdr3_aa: CASSSTGSREKLFF; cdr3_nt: TGTGCCAGCAGTTCTACAGGTTCTAGGGAAAAACTGTTTTTT
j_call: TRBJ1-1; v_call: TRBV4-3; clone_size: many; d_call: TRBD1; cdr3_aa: CASSQVIQGNSEAFF; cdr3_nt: TGCGCCAGCAGCCAAGTAATACAGGGGAACTCTGAAGCTTTCTTT
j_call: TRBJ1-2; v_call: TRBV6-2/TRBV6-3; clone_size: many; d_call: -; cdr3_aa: CASSYLGDKSYGYTF; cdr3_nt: TGTGCCAGCAGTTATCTTGGGGACAAGAGCTATGGCTACACCTTC
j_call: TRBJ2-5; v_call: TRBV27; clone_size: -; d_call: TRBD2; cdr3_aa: CASRPLTSWSSETQYF; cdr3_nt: TGTGCCAGCAGGCCCCTGACTAGCTGGAGTTCAGAGACCCAGTACTTC
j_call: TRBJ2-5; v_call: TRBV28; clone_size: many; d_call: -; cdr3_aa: CASSLGRSYQETQYF; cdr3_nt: TGTGCCAGCAGTTTAGGTAGATCATACCAAGAGACCCAGTACTTC
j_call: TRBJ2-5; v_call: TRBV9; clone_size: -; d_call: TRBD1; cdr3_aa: CASSVDTGGETQYF; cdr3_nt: TGTGCCAGCAGCGTAGACACAGGGGGGGAGACCCAGTACTTC
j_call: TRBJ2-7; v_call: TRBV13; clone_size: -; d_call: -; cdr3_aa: CASSLGVKPYEQYF; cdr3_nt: TGTGCCAGCAGCTTAGGGGTGAAACCCTACGAGCAGTACTTC
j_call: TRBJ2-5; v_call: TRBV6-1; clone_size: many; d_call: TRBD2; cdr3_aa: CASSWDWEGTQYF; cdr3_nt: TGTGCCAGCAGCTGGGACTGGGAGGGGACCCAGTACTTC
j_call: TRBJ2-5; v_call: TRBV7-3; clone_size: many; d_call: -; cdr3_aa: CASSLNQQETQYF; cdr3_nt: TGTGCCAGCAGCTTAAACCAACAAGAGACCCAGTACTTC
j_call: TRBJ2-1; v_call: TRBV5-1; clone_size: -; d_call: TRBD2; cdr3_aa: CASSLDLAANNEQFF; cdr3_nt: TGCGCCAGCAGCTTGGACCTAGCGGCGAACAATGAGCAGTTCTTC
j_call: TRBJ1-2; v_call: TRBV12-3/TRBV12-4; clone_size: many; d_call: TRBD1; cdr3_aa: CASRLSTGYGYTF; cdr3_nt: TGTGCCAGCAGATTATCGACAGGGTATGGCTACACCTTC
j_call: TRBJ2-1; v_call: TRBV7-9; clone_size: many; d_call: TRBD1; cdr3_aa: CASSGTGIFSYNEQFF; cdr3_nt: TGTGCCAGCAGCGGGACAGGTATCTTCTCCTACAATGAGCAGTTCTTC
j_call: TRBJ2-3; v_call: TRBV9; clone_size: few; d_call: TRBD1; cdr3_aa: CASSARDRRVTDTQYF; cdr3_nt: TGTGCCAGCAGCGCCCGGGACAGGAGGGTCACAGATACGCAGTATTTT
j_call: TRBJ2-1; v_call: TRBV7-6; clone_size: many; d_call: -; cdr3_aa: CASSLAGLNNEQFF; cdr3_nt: TGTGCCAGCAGCTTAGCGGGACTCAACAATGAGCAGTTCTTC
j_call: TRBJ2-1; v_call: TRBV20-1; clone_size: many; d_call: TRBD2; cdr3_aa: CSARGTSSYNEQFF; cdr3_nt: TGCAGTGCTAGAGGGACTAGCTCCTACAATGAGCAGTTCTTC
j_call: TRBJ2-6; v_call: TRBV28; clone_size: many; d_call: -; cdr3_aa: CASSETLDSSGANVLTF; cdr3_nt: TGTGCCAGCAGTGAAACCCTTGACAGCTCTGGGGCCAACGTCCTGACTTTC